One and the same sample provided the 18 T cell receptor beta chains below, sequenced in a study of OX40 agonist ivuxolimab in advanced cancers. TCRdb's table, derived via immunoSEQ multiplex PCR, lists solely in-frame clones and lacks some. The table shows some 70,000 clones, with about 88% occurring only once. The sequencing here drew on CD4+ or CD8+ T cells sorted from blood, taken in a trial of the OX40 agonist ivuxolimab. The receptors come from an adult with an advanced solid tumor such as melanoma, head and neck, liver or kidney cancer.

The V gene is TRBV28, the J gene TRBJ2-6; no firm D call. This CDR3 region has 15 residues. Germline lookup yields CDR1 MDHEN and CDR2 SYDVKM. Trimming pared 6 bases from V and 0 bases from J, leaving 9 bases between. In DNA form, the CDR3 reads TGTGCCAGCAGGGGGATGGGCTCTGGGGCCAACGTCCTGACTTTC. Protein product: CASRGMGSGANVLTF.

DNA of the CDR3: TGTGCCATCAGTGACGGACAGGGTTTAACTAACTATGGCTACACCTTC. Translating gives CAISDGQGLTNYGYTF. The chain recombines TRBV10-3 with TRBJ1-2; 8 nucleotides line up with TRBD1. Trimming at V came to 3 bases and at J to 0 bases, leaving 6 bases not matched to a gene. Germline V gene sequence: CDR1 ENHRY, CDR2 SYGVKD. This CDR3 is built from 16 residues.

J is TRBJ2-1 and V is TRBV6-6; TRBD2 might be the D (5 bases). Trimming took off 5 bases at V and 9 bases at J, with 11 bases between the two ends. Germline V gene lookup returns CDR1 MNHNY and CDR2 SVGAGI (reference sequence). This CDR3 is 12 amino acids long. The DNA of the CDR3 is TGTGCCAGCAGTCAAGAGGAGGCTGAGCAGTTCTTC. Amino acid sequence: CASSQEEAEQFF.

The J gene is TRBJ1-1, the V gene TRBV20-1; D is unresolved. The CDR3 has 11 residues. The germline V and J ends were trimmed by 1 base and 7 bases, with 7 bases remaining between them. CDR1 and CDR2 (germline): DFQATT, SNEGSKA (reference sequence). The CDR3 sequence: CSARGGVEAFF. CDR3 DNA sequence: TGCAGTGCTAGAGGGGGTGTTGAAGCTTTCTTT.

V is TRBV7-2 and J is TRBJ1-2; D remains ambiguous. CDR3 size: 15 residues. CDR1 and CDR2 (germline): SGHTA, FQGNSA. V lost 6 bases and J 7 bases, leaving 21 bases between the germline ends. This chain's CDR3 is CASRPHGTGGPGYTF. The CDR3 nucleotides read TGTGCCAGCAGACCTCACGGAACCGGCGGCCCTGGCTACACCTTC.

This clone appeared a few times. V and J are TRBV4-3 and TRBJ2-7; TRBD2 aligns across 9 bases. The CDR3 totals 15 residues. Germline CDR1 reads LGHNA; CDR2 reads YSLEER. V was pared by 4 bases and J by 4 bases, with 8 bases of the junction left unmatched. CDR3 protein: CASSPSLAGLYEQYF. DNA of the CDR3: TGCGCCAGCAGCCCGAGTCTAGCGGGACTATACGAGCAGTACTTC.

CDR3 sequence (DNA): TGTGCCAGCAGCTCCTTAGCGGGGGTGAGCACAGATACGCAGTATTTT. Translating gives CASSSLAGVSTDTQYF. This chain joins TRBV4-2 and TRBJ2-3; the match to TRBD2 covers 9 bases. Unmatched junction bases numbered 6, after V lost 5 bases and J lost 0 bases. Germline CDR1 and CDR2: LGHNA and YNFKEQ. The CDR3 covers 16 residues.

This clone was recorded only once. V usage is TRBV7-9 and J usage is TRBJ2-1; TRBD2 matches at 10 bases. Looked up from germline, CDR1 is SEHNR and CDR2 is FQNEAQ (reference sequence). The ends lost 5 bases at V and 16 bases at J; junction bases unmatched: 14. CDR3 length: 14 amino acids. CDR3 protein: CASSPAYIAGGDFF. DNA for the CDR3: TGTGCCAGCAGCCCAGCGTATATAGCGGGAGGAGATTTCTTC.

This chain joins TRBV14 and TRBJ2-3; D is uncertain. V was pared by 4 bases and J by 2 bases, with 13 bases between. CDR1 is SGHDN and CDR2 is FVKESK in the germline V gene. The CDR3 is 15 residues long. CDR3 in DNA: TGTGCCAGCAGCCTGGACGGTCTTCTCACAGATACGCAGTATTTT. This sequence encodes CASSLDGLLTDTQYF.

This chain links TRBV27 with TRBJ2-7, with 8 bases fitting TRBD1. The V segment lost 6 bases and the J segment 3 bases; nucleotides outside the gene matches: 13. This CDR3 has 16 amino acids. Germline V gene data show CDR1 as MNHEY and CDR2 as SMNVEV (reference sequence). The CDR3 loop is CASSFTSGTGNYEQYF. The CDR3 DNA follows: TGTGCCAGCAGCTTCACTTCCGGGACAGGTAACTACGAGCAGTACTTC.

This chain's CDR3 is CATSREEPGRFTGELFF. The CDR3 nucleotides are TGTGCCACCAGCAGAGAAGAGCCGGGGAGGTTCACCGGGGAGCTGTTTTTT. The V call is TRBV15, the J call TRBJ2-2; perhaps TRBD2 as D (6 bases). Germline assignment: CDR1 LNHNV and CDR2 YYDKDF (reference sequence). This CDR3 comprises 17 residues. Trimming shortened V by 0 bases and J by 4 bases, and 15 bases separated the two germline ends.

The V and J genes are TRBV19 and TRBJ2-1; TRBD1 aligns across 8 bases. Germline-derived CDR1 and CDR2 are LNHDA and SQIVND (reference sequence). V gave up 2 bases and J gave up 7 bases; unmatched junction bases: 1. This CDR3 has 13 amino acids. The CDR3 loop is CASSINRGNEQFF. CDR3 in DNA: TGTGCCAGTAGTATAAACAGGGGGAATGAGCAGTTCTTC.

This chain joins TRBV7-6 and TRBJ2-3; D possibly corresponds to TRBD2 (5 bases). This CDR3 is built from 14 residues. Trimming left V 3 bases short and J 5 bases short, with 12 bases between. Per the germline V gene, CDR1 is SGHVS and CDR2 is FNYEAQ. The CDR3 protein is CASSFRPAEDTQYF. As DNA, the CDR3 is TGTGCCAGCAGCTTCCGTCCAGCGGAAGATACGCAGTATTTT.

The J gene is TRBJ2-3, the V gene TRBV20-1, with D possibly matching TRBD2 (6 bases). CDR3 length: 11 amino acids. The V gene's germline CDR1 is DFQATT and CDR2 SNEGSKA (reference sequence). V was shortened by 3 bases and J by 5 bases, with 6 bases between the two germline ends. The CDR3 DNA is TGCAGTGCTAGTAGCGGAGATACGCAGTATTTT. It translates to CSASSGDTQYF.

V and J are TRBV7-3 and TRBJ2-5, with TRBD1 identical over 9 bases. The V gene end was trimmed by 3 bases and the J gene end by 3 bases; junction bases not matched to a gene: 5. Per the germline V gene, CDR1 is SGHTA and CDR2 is FQGTGA. The CDR3 extends over 15 amino acids. The CDR3 protein is CASSFAGTGKETQYF. Written as DNA, the CDR3 is TGTGCCAGCAGCTTCGCCGGGACAGGGAAAGAGACCCAGTACTTC.

The chain recombines TRBV18 with TRBJ1-6, with a tentative D call TRBD1 (5 bases). Germline values: CDR1 KGHSH, CDR2 LQKENI. V was clipped by 2 bases and J by 8 bases, with 13 bases between them. The CDR3 contains 15 residues. CDR3 protein: CASSPLQGRDSPLHF. In nucleotides, the CDR3 is TGTGCCAGCTCACCATTGCAGGGCAGGGATTCACCCCTCCACTTT.

The chain is built from TRBV28 and TRBJ1-2; 7 nucleotides match TRBD1. J gave up 4 bases and V 4 bases, and 6 bases lay outside the gene matches. The length of the CDR3 is 14 residues. Per germline, CDR1 MDHEN and CDR2 SYDVKM. The CDR3 loop reads CASSSTGLGYGYTF. The CDR3 nucleotides are TGTGCCAGCAGTTCGACAGGGTTGGGCTATGGCTACACCTTC.

The rearrangement links TRBV6-5 to TRBJ1-1; D ambiguous. Trimming left V 6 bases short and J 4 bases short, with 12 bases between. CDR1 and CDR2 (germline): MNHEY, SVGAGI. The length of the CDR3 is 13 residues. The CDR3 loop reads CASRSGYGTEAFF. In DNA, the CDR3 is TGTGCCAGCAGATCCGGATACGGCACTGAAGCTTTCTTT.